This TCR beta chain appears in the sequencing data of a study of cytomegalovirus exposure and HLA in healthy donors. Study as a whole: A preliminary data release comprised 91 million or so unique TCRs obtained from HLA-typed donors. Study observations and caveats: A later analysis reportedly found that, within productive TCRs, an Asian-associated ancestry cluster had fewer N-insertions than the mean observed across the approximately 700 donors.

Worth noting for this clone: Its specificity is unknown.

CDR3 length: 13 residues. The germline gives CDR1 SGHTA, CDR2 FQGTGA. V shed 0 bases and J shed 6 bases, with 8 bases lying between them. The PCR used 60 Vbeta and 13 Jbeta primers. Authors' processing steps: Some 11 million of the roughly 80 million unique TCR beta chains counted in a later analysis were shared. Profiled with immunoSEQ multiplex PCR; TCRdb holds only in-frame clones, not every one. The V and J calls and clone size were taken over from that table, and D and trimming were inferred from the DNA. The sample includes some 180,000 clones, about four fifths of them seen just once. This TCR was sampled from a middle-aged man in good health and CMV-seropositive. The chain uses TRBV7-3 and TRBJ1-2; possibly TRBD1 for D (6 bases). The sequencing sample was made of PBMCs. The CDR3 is CASSLTAGDGYTF. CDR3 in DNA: TGTGCCAGCAGCTTAACGGCAGGGGATGGCTACACCTTC.